A selection of T cell receptor beta chains follows, all from one sample in a study of shared clonotypes between healthy human individuals. Clones were read by immunoSEQ multiplex PCR, and TCRdb kept only the in-frame ones, dropping some. The repertoire has hundreds of thousands of clones, roughly 79% of them found once; the top ten carry 12%. The sample consisted of PBMCs. The receptors originated from a woman in her forties in good health. Some clones in this sample may be carry-over from other donors' samples. Each CDR3 is given with its conserved first and last residue. The order of the fields is V gene, J gene, clone size, D gene, CDR3 DNA, CDR3 protein. D genes are given only for firm matches. Expanded clones are given a class, and other clones once, few, many or no size at all.

v_gene: TRBV11-2; j_gene: TRBJ1-5; abundance: once; d_gene: TRBD1; CDR3nt: TGTGCCAGCAGCCAAGAGCCAGGGGGCTGGGAGCCCCAGCATTTT; CDR3aa: CASSQEPGGWEPQHF
v_gene: TRBV6-5; j_gene: TRBJ2-1; abundance: once; d_gene: TRBD1; CDR3nt: TGTGCCAGCAGTTACCGGAGACAGGGGGATCGGATTGAGCAGTTCTTC; CDR3aa: CASSYRRQGDRIEQFF
v_gene: TRBV5-1; j_gene: TRBJ2-3; abundance: once; d_gene: NA; CDR3nt: TGCGCCAGCAGCTTGGCCAGGCACACAGATACGCAGTATTTT; CDR3aa: CASSLARHTDTQYF
v_gene: TRBV9; j_gene: TRBJ2-6; abundance: NA; d_gene: NA; CDR3nt: TGTGCCAGCAGCGTGGGGGACTCTGGGGCCAACGTCCTGACTTTC; CDR3aa: CASSVGDSGANVLTF
v_gene: TRBV7-2; j_gene: TRBJ2-5; abundance: few; d_gene: TRBD2; CDR3nt: TGTGCCAGCAGCTCCGAAGGACTAGCAGAAGAGACCCAGTACTTC; CDR3aa: CASSSEGLAEETQYF
v_gene: TRBV5-6; j_gene: TRBJ2-3; abundance: many; d_gene: TRBD2; CDR3nt: TGTGCCAGCAGCATTAGCGGGAGCACAGATACGCAGTATTTT; CDR3aa: CASSISGSTDTQYF
v_gene: TRBV14; j_gene: TRBJ1-1; abundance: NA; d_gene: NA; CDR3nt: TGTGCCAGCAGCCAAGGAGGGGCGCGTGTTGACACTGAAGCTTTCTTT; CDR3aa: CASSQGGARVDTEAFF
v_gene: TRBV15; j_gene: TRBJ2-7; abundance: NA; d_gene: NA; CDR3nt: TGTGCCACCAGCAGAGATCCCCGCTTTGGGGCCTACGAGCAGTACTTC; CDR3aa: CATSRDPRFGAYEQYF
v_gene: TRBV10-1; j_gene: TRBJ2-7; abundance: NA; d_gene: NA; CDR3nt: TGCGCCAGCAGTGACCGGAGGGGCCAGGCGAGCTACGAGCAGTACTTC; CDR3aa: CASSDRRGQASYEQYF
v_gene: TRBV7-8; j_gene: TRBJ1-1; abundance: few; d_gene: NA; CDR3nt: TGTGCCAGCAGCAACATCAGGGGCACTGAAGCTTTCTTT; CDR3aa: CASSNIRGTEAFF
v_gene: TRBV5-4; j_gene: TRBJ2-1; abundance: once; d_gene: TRBD2; CDR3nt: TGTGCCAGCACCCCGGGAGGTCGGTCCTACAATGAGCAGTTCTTC; CDR3aa: CASTPGGRSYNEQFF
v_gene: TRBV7-2; j_gene: TRBJ1-4; abundance: NA; d_gene: NA; CDR3nt: TGTGCCAGCAGCCCGGACAGATTTAATGAAAAACTGTTTTTT; CDR3aa: CASSPDRFNEKLFF
v_gene: TRBV25-1; j_gene: TRBJ2-1; abundance: few; d_gene: NA; CDR3nt: TGTGCCAGCAGTGAATCACGGGGGATATATGGCAATGAGCAGTTCTTC; CDR3aa: CASSESRGIYGNEQFF
v_gene: TRBV9; j_gene: TRBJ1-4; abundance: many; d_gene: NA; CDR3nt: TGTGCCAGCAGCGCGGGGGGAGCTAATGAAAAACTGTTTTTT; CDR3aa: CASSAGGANEKLFF
v_gene: TRBV25-1; j_gene: TRBJ2-1; abundance: NA; d_gene: TRBD2; CDR3nt: TGTGCCAGCAGTGAACCGGCTAGAGCGGGAGGGTACAATGAGCAGTTCTTC; CDR3aa: CASSEPARAGGYNEQFF
v_gene: TRBV18; j_gene: TRBJ2-7; abundance: NA; d_gene: NA; CDR3nt: TGTGCCAGCTCACCACCGTTCGGGGCCTACGAGCAGTACTTC; CDR3aa: CASSPPFGAYEQYF
v_gene: TRBV11-1; j_gene: TRBJ2-3; abundance: NA; d_gene: TRBD1; CDR3nt: TGTGCCAGCGCTGATTGGGCAGGGGGCTTAGGCACAGATACGCAGTATTTT; CDR3aa: CASADWAGGLGTDTQYF
v_gene: TRBV4-2; j_gene: TRBJ2-7; abundance: NA; d_gene: TRBD2; CDR3nt: TGTGCCAGCAGCCAAGCAATTCCCGGGACTAGCATCTCCTACGAGCAGTACTTC; CDR3aa: CASSQAIPGTSISYEQYF
v_gene: TRBV7-9; j_gene: TRBJ1-4; abundance: NA; d_gene: NA; CDR3nt: TGTGCCAGCAGCAATACAGGGTTGCGCGAAAAACTGTTTTTT; CDR3aa: CASSNTGLREKLFF
v_gene: TRBV7-3; j_gene: TRBJ1-1; abundance: NA; d_gene: NA; CDR3nt: TGTGCCAGCAGCCCTCGAGCGGGTGAAGCTGAAGCTTTCTTT; CDR3aa: CASSPRAGEAEAFF
v_gene: TRBV25-1; j_gene: TRBJ2-2; abundance: many; d_gene: NA; CDR3nt: TGTGCCAGCAGTGAAGTAGGGGAGCTGTTTTTT; CDR3aa: CASSEVGELFF
v_gene: TRBV4-2; j_gene: TRBJ2-1; abundance: NA; d_gene: NA; CDR3nt: TGTGCCAGCAGCCAAGATCCGGGTAGGAGTCTGTACAATGAGCAGTTCTTC; CDR3aa: CASSQDPGRSLYNEQFF
v_gene: TRBV19; j_gene: TRBJ2-7; abundance: NA; d_gene: TRBD1; CDR3nt: TGTGCCAGTAGTTCACAGGGGGCGCCCAGCTACGAGCAGTACTTC; CDR3aa: CASSSQGAPSYEQYF